This T cell receptor beta chain was obtained from a study of blood T cells in healthy people across ages. This clonotype was detected only a few times. CDR1 and CDR2 (germline): MDHEN, SYDVKM. This CDR3 has 15 amino acids. The ends were cut back, 1 base at V and 3 bases at J, with 10 bases in the middle. Drawn from each donor were about 9 milliliters of peripheral blood. The use of a sample-barcoded 5' primer and a J-beta primer mix characterized a second PCR of roughly 7 to 11 cycles. MiXCR was run by TCRdb on the 5' RACE reads, yielding one entry per CDR3 protein. The data hold some 760,000 distinct CDR3 sequences, with 25% observed a single time. This same sample was also taken into another study, of T cells of mothers and their children.

The TCR was taken from a boy aged 5 to 17 in good health. The sequenced sample was blood. The chain combines TRBV28 with TRBJ2-1; D is unresolved. The CDR3 coding sequence is TGTGCCAGCAGTTTATATGGGGAAATCTACAATGAGCAGTTCTTC. Translated: CASSLYGEIYNEQFF.